Listed below are T cell receptor beta chains from one sample, sequenced in a study of long-term antiretroviral therapy in people with HIV. Produced via immunoSEQ multiplex PCR; TCRdb's table is partial and in-frame only. This table holds almost 35,000 clones, roughly 84% found once. The material sequenced was unsorted PBMCs, taken about 2.7 years before starting antiretroviral therapy. The receptors here all came from a woman under 40 with HIV. The conserved cysteine and the conserved F or W are not part of the CDR3 here. The order of the fields is D gene, clone size, V gene, CDR3 protein. The D gene is left open where the match is weak. Only part of the rows carry a size: once, few, many, or a class if the clone is expanded.

>TRBD1|-|TRBV28
ASARGEGAYLNEQF
>TRBD1|-|TRBV2
ASTQTGELGYT
>TRBD1|-|TRBV30
AWEQGANQPQH
>-|-|TRBV5-6
ASSSTGAGMRYEQY
>-|-|TRBV9
ASSVGGVQETQY
>-|-|TRBV7-2
ASSFGGLRGYT
>-|-|TRBV15
ATSRDQGRGRNGYT
>TRBD1|few|TRBV6-5
ASRLAGGLNYGYT
>-|few|TRBV2
ASSETSSPLH
>TRBD1|-|TRBV6-6
ASSYQGQSRETQY
>-|-|TRBV5-6
ASSWRGTDRNTEAF
>-|-|TRBV9
ASSVRGDTGELF
>TRBD1|few|TRBV7-8
ASSLLTGGGETQY
>-|-|TRBV6-5
ASSYSAGRGEKLF
>-|-|TRBV29-1
SVEDGQTTDTQY
>-|-|TRBV6-5
ASSYSSGLNTGELF
>TRBD2|-|TRBV6-4
ASSVRGDGAYEQY
>-|-|TRBV30
AWSVAVDTQY
>-|once|TRBV6-1
ASIPQAMNYGYT
>TRBD2|-|TRBV5-1
ASSPGGLAAGNEQF
>-|-|TRBV19
ASSIRANAANTEAF
>-|once|TRBV18
ASSPGIGNQPQH
>TRBD2|once|TRBV11-2
ASSRGVSGGQTQY
>TRBD2|-|TRBV5-6
ASSLSPSGGARVTQY
>-|once|TRBV30
AWSARGGSTDTQY
>-|once|TRBV4-2
ASSETSMGTQY
>-|few|TRBV7-2
ASSLIGDNTEAF
>TRBD1|-|TRBV5-4
ASSPDRGFGYT
>-|-|TRBV2
ASLASPKGIQY
>-|-|TRBV25-1
ASSSGPQPQH
>TRBD1|-|TRBV7-6
ASSPGDGDRILEKLF
>-|-|TRBV5-1
ASSLSAQIGTQY
>-|-|TRBV7-5
VRRLNLGLSGQGPYGYT
>TRBD2|-|TRBV5-1
ASSLAASGGLYQETQY
>-|-|TRBV6-5
ASSNMGAGGYGYT
>TRBD2|-|TRBV9
ASSPLAGGVNEQF
>TRBD2|-|TRBV18
ASSPLAGGPHLHNEQF
>-|once|TRBV27
ASSLGRGVEQF